This is a list of T cell receptor beta chains from one sample in a study of T cell responses to AZD1222 COVID-19 vaccine. Profiled with immunoSEQ multiplex PCR; TCRdb holds only in-frame clones, not every one. This table holds around 140,000 clones, roughly 90% found once. The sequencing here drew on peripheral blood, taken on day 0 of AZD1222 vaccination. The source is an adult in good health. Both conserved end residues are part of each CDR3. The D gene is left open where the match is weak. Not every row has a clone size; where given, it reads once, few, many or a size class.

DNA,CDR3,size,D,length,V,J
TGTGCCAGTAGTATGGGGCCTGGGGCCAACGTCCTGACTTTC,CASSMGPGANVLTF,once,NA,14,TRBV19,TRBJ2-6
TGCGCCAGCAGCCAAGTCGATGCACGTTATGAAGCTTTCTTT,CASSQVDARYEAFF,NA,NA,14,TRBV4-1,TRBJ1-1
TGTGCCACCAGTGATCGCAGGGGCGGCTACACCTTC,CATSDRRGGYTF,NA,NA,12,TRBV24-1,TRBJ1-2
TGTGCCAGTGACCCCAGCGGAGATACGCAGTATTTT,CASDPSGDTQYF,NA,NA,12,TRBV2,TRBJ2-3
TGTGCCAGCAGTGATTTCGGTACCACTGAGCAGTTCTTC,CASSDFGTTEQFF,NA,NA,13,TRBV2,TRBJ2-1
TGCGCCAGCAGTGAGTCCGTACTTGGGGCGACCTACGAGCAGTACTTC,CASSESVLGATYEQYF,NA,NA,16,TRBV10-1,TRBJ2-7
TGCGCCAGCACCGCCCTCGAGAACACCGGGGAGCTGTTTTTT,CASTALENTGELFF,NA,NA,14,TRBV5-1,TRBJ2-2
TGTGCCAGCAGCTTATCTCCCACAGATACGCAGTATTTT,CASSLSPTDTQYF,NA,NA,13,TRBV11-3,TRBJ2-3
TGTGCCAGTAGTATGGGGGCTGGGGAACGTCCCTATGGCTACACCTTC,CASSMGAGERPYGYTF,NA,NA,16,TRBV19,TRBJ1-2
TGTGCCAGCAGCTCCTACCGCGGGACGGCCACAGATACGCAGTATTTT,CASSSYRGTATDTQYF,NA,NA,16,TRBV11-2,TRBJ2-3
TGTGCCAGCAGTTTAGGGGGATCGGGGATCTACGAGCAGTACTTC,CASSLGGSGIYEQYF,NA,NA,15,TRBV28,TRBJ2-7
TGTGCCAGCAGCCAGCCGGGACTAGCGGGAGCTTCAGATACGCAGTATTTT,CASSQPGLAGASDTQYF,once,TRBD2,17,TRBV4-2,TRBJ2-3
TGTGCCAGCAGCTCGCTACCTGGGACATCCTACGAGCAGTACTTC,CASSSLPGTSYEQYF,NA,NA,15,TRBV7-2,TRBJ2-7
TGTGCCAGCAGTGAGGTCCGCATGAACACTGAAGCTTTCTTT,CASSEVRMNTEAFF,NA,NA,14,TRBV2,TRBJ1-1
TGTGCCAGCAGTACAGGGGGTAACCCAAAAAACATTCAGTACTTC,CASSTGGNPKNIQYF,NA,TRBD1,15,TRBV28,TRBJ2-4
TGCAGCGTTGGGGGGACAGGGGGATCCTACGAGCAGTACTTC,CSVGGTGGSYEQYF,few,TRBD1,14,TRBV29-1,TRBJ2-7